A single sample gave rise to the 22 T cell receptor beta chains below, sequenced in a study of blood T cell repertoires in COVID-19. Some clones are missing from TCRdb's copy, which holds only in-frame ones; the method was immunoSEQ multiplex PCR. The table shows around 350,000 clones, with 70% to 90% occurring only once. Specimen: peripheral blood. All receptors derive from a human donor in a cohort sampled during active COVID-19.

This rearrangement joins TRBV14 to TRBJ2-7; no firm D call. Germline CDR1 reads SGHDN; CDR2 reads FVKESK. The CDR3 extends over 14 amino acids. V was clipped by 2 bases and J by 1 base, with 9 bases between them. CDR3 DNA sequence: TGTGCCAGCAGCCAAACACAGAGTTCCTACGAGCAGTACTTC. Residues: CASSQTQSSYEQYF.

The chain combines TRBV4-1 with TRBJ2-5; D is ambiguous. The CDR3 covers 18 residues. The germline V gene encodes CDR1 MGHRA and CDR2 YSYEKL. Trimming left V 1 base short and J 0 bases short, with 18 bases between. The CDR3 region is CASSQVRRMTSYQETQYF. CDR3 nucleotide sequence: TGCGCCAGCAGCCAAGTCCGTAGGATGACATCGTACCAAGAGACCCAGTACTTC.

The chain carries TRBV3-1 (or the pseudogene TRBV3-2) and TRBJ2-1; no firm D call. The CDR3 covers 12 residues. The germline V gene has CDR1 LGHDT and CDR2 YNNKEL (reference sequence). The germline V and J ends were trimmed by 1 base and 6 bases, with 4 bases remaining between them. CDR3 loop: CASSQVANEQFF. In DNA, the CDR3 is TGTGCCAGCAGCCAAGTAGCCAATGAGCAGTTCTTC.

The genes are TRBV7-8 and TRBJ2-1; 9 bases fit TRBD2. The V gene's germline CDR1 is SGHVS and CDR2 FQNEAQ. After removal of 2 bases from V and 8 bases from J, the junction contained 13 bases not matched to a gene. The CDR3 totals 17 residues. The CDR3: CASSLNRGGRAWHEQFF. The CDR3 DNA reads TGTGCCAGCAGCTTAAATCGAGGCGGGAGGGCCTGGCATGAGCAGTTCTTC.

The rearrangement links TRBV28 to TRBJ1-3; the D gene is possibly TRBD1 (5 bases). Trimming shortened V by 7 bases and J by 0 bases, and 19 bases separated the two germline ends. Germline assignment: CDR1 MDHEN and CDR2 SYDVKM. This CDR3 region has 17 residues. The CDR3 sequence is CASTLAVGGDSGNTIYF. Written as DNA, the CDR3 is TGTGCCAGCACCCTAGCGGTGGGAGGGGACTCTGGAAACACCATATATTTT.

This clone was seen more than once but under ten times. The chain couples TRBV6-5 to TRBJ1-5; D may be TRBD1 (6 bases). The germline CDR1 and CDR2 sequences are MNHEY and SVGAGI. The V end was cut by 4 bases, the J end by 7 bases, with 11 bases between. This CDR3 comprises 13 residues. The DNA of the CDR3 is TGTGCCAGCAGTTCACAGGGTCACCAGCCCCAGCATTTT. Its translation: CASSSQGHQPQHF.

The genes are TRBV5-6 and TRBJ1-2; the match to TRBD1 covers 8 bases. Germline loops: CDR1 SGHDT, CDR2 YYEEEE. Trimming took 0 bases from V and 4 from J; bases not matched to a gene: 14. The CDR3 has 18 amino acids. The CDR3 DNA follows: TGTGCCAGCAGCTTGGCCGGGGCAGGGGGCCTACAATCCTATGGCTACACCTTC. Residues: CASSLAGAGGLQSYGYTF.

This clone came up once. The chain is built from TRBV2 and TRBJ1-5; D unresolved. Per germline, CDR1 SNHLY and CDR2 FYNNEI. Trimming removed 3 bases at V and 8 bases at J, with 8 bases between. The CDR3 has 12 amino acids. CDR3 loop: CASSEAEKPQHF. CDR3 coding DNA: TGTGCCAGCAGTGAGGCGGAGAAGCCCCAGCATTTT.

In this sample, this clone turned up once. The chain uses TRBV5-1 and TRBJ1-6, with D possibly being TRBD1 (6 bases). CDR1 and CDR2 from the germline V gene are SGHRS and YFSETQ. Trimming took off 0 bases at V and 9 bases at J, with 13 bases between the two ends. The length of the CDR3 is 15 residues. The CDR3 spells CASSLGQAYGSPLHF. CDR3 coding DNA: TGCGCCAGCAGCTTGGGACAGGCTTACGGTTCACCCCTCCACTTT.

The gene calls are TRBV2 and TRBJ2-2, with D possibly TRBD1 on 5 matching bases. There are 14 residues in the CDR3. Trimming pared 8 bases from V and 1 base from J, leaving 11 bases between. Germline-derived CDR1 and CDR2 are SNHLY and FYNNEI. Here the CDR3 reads CASSRGMNTGELFF. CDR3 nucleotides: TGTGCCAGCTCAAGGGGCATGAACACCGGGGAGCTGTTTTTT.

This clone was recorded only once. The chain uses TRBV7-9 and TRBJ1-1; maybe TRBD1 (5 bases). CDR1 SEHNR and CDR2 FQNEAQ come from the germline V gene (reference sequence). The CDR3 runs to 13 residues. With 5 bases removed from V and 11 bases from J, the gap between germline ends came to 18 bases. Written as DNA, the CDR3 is TGTGCCAGCAGCCCGGAACCGGGGCGGGGGGCTTTCTTT. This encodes CASSPEPGRGAFF.

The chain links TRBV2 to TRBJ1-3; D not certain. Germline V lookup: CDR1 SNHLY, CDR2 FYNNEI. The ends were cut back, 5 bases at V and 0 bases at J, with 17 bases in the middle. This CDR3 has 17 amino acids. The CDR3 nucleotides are TGTGCCAGCAGTTCCTCCGGGTCTCTAAGCTCTGGAAACACCATATATTTT. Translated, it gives CASSSSGSLSSGNTIYF.

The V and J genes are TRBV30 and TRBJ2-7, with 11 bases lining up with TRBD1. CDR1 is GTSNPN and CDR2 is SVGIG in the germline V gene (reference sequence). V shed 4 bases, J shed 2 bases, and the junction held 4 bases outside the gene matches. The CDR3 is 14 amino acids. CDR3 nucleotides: TGTGCCTGGAAACCGGGACAGGGGGCCTACGAGCAGTACTTC. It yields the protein CAWKPGQGAYEQYF.

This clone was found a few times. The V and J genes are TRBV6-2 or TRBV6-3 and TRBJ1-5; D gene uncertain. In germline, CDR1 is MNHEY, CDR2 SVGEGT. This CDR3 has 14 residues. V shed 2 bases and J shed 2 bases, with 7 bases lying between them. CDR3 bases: TGTGCCAGCAGTTACGACGGGGGCAATCAGCCCCAGCATTTT. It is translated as CASSYDGGNQPQHF.

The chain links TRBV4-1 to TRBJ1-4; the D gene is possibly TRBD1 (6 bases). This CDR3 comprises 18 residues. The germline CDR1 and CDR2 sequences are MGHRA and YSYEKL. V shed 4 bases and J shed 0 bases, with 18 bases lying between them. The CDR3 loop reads CASSPRVGDTSTNEKLFF. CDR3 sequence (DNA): TGCGCCAGCAGCCCCAGGGTAGGGGACACCTCAACTAATGAAAAACTGTTTTTT.

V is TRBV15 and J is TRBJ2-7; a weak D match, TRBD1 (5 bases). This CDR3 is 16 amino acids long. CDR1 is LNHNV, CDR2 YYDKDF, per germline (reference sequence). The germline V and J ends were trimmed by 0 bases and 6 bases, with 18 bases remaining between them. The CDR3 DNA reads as TGTGCCACCAGCAGAGATCTTGCAGGACGAACAGGCGAGCAGTACTTC. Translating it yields CATSRDLAGRTGEQYF. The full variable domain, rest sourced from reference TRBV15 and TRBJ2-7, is DAMVIQNPRYQVTQFGKPVTLSCSQTLNHNVMYWYQQKSSQAPKLLFHYYDKDFNNEADTPDNFQSRRPNTSFCFLDIRSPGLGDTAMYLCATSRDLAGRTGEQYFGPGTRLTVT.

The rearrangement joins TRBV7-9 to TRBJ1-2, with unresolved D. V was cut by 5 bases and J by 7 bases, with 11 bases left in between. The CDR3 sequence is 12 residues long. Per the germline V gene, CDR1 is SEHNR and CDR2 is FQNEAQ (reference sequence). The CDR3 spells CASSLPMSGYTF. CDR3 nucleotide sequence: TGTGCCAGCAGCCTCCCAATGAGTGGCTACACCTTC.

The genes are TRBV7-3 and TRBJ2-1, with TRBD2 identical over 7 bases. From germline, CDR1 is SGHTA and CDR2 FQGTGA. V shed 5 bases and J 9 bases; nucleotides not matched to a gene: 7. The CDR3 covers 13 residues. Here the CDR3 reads CASSPTPGGEQFF. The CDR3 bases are TGTGCCAGCAGCCCGACCCCGGGGGGTGAGCAGTTCTTC.

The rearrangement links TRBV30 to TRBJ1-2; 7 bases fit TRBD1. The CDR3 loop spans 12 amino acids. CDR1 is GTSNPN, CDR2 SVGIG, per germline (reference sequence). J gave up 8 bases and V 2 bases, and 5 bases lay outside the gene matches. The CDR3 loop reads CAWSLTGVGYTF. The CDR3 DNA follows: TGTGCCTGGAGTCTTACAGGGGTGGGCTACACCTTC.

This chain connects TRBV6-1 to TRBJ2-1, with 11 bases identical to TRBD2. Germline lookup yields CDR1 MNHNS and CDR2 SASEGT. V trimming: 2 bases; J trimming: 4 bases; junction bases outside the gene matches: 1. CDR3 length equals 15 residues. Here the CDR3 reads CASSETSGGYNEQFF. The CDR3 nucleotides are TGTGCCAGCAGTGAAACTAGCGGGGGATACAATGAGCAGTTCTTC.

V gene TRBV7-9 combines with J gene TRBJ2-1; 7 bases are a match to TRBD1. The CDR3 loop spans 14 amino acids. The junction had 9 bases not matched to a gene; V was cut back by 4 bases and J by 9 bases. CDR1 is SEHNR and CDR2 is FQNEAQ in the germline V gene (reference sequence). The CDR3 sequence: CASSSTGTRGEQFF. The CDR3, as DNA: TGTGCCAGCAGCTCGACAGGGACCCGGGGTGAGCAGTTCTTC.

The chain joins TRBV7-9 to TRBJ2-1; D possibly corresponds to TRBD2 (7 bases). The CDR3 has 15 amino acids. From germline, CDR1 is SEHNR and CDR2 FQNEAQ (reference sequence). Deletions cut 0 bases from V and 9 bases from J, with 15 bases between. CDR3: CASSLAGGGTGEQFF. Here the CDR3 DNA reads TGTGCCAGCAGCTTAGCAGGGGGAGGGACGGGTGAGCAGTTCTTC.